This TCR beta chain was sequenced for a study of blood T cell repertoires in COVID-19. Only in-frame clones appear in the TCRdb table, and some are missing; sequencing was by immunoSEQ multiplex PCR. The sample includes roughly 86,000 clones, 75% to 95% of them seen just once. The source is a woman aged 45-59 years in a cohort sampled during active COVID-19. The sample consisted of peripheral blood.

The CDR3 DNA follows: TGTGCCTGGAGGTCAGGGACAGGGTACCAAGAGACCCAGTACTTC. This translates into CAWRSGTGYQETQYF. The rearrangement joins TRBV30 to TRBJ2-5; 9 bases agree with TRBD1. J gave up 0 bases and V 3 bases, and 5 bases lay outside the gene matches. Looked up from germline, CDR1 is GTSNPN and CDR2 is SVGIG (reference sequence). This CDR3 comprises 15 residues.